This T cell receptor beta chain stems from a study of T cells in Graves' hyperthyroidism and ophthalmopathy. Only a few counts were recorded for this clonotype. The antigen is unknown. No ophthalmopathy progression within 18 months constituted stable Graves' hyperthyroidism. General study findings and limits: The blood repertoire included most of the expanded thyroid clonotypes above 0.001.

This CDR3 contains 13 residues. The V end was cut by 0 bases, the J end by 7 bases, with 10 bases between. CDR1 and CDR2 from the germline V gene are SGDLS and YYNGEE. The investigators amplified TCR beta CDR3 regions from RNA transcripts. The HTBI primer set served for first-round RT-PCR of the TCR CDR3. In TCRdb, the multiplex PCR reads were re-called with MiXCR into one record per CDR3 protein. The sample shows roughly 200,000 distinct CDR3 sequences, about 17% of them seen only once. The chain recombines TRBV9 with TRBJ1-2; no firm D call. The sequencing input was blood. This clonotype was sampled from a woman between 50 and 59 years old with Graves' hyperthyroidism. The CDR3: CASSVETNGGYTF. The CDR3 nucleotides read TGTGCCAGCAGCGTAGAAACAAACGGTGGCTACACCTTC.